Listed here are 13 T cell receptor beta chains from one sample, sequenced in a study of graft-versus-host responses after intestinal transplantation. The assay was immunoSEQ multiplex PCR, and TCRdb's table has in-frame clones only and misses some. The top ten hold approximately 0.32% of the sample, which has more than 75,000 clones, under 95% seen once. These receptors have no identified antigens. The sequencing here drew on unstimulated CD4+ T cells sorted from spleen or lymph node cells, taken before transplant. Receptors were obtained from a human donor who was the organ donor for an intestinal transplant.

The J gene is TRBJ2-7, the V gene TRBV6-1; 9 bases agree with TRBD2. The CDR3 covers 14 residues. The trim removed 7 bases at V and 2 bases at J, leaving 6 bases unmatched. Germline V gene lookup returns CDR1 MNHNS and CDR2 SASEGT. The CDR3 region has the DNA TGTGCCAGCAAGCTAGCGGGATTTACCTACGAGCAGTACTTC. Protein sequence: CASKLAGFTYEQYF.

The chain employs TRBV6-1 and TRBJ2-2, with D maybe TRBD2 (5 bases). CDR1 and CDR2 (germline): MNHNS, SASEGT. The CDR3 length is 13 residues. V was clipped by 10 bases and J by 5 bases, with 14 bases between them. CDR3 nucleotides: TGTGCCACGAGCGGAATTTTTACCGGGGAGCTGTTTTTT. Translating gives CATSGIFTGELFF.

This clone showed up just once. The chain links TRBV7-3 to TRBJ2-1; TRBD2 matches at 14 bases. J lost 9 bases, V lost 5 bases, and 12 bases had no gene match. The germline V gene has CDR1 SGHTA and CDR2 FQGTGA. The CDR3 consists of 17 residues. This chain's CDR3 is CASSVRTGTSGRGEQFF. CDR3 sequence (DNA): TGTGCCAGCAGCGTCAGGACCGGGACTAGCGGGAGAGGTGAGCAGTTCTTC.

Here the CDR3 reads CASSRDSSSYEQYF. As DNA, the CDR3 is TGTGCCAGCAGCCGAGACAGTAGCTCCTACGAGCAGTACTTC. J is TRBJ2-7 and V is TRBV9; D is perhaps TRBD1 (5 bases). Germline V gene lookup returns CDR1 SGDLS and CDR2 YYNGEE. V gave up 4 bases and J gave up 0 bases, with 11 bases separating them. The CDR3 consists of 14 residues. Together with reference TRBV9 and TRBJ2-7, the CDR3 gives the full variable domain: DSGVTQTPKHLITATGQRVTLRCSPRSGDLSVYWYQQSLDQGLQFLIQYYNGEERAKGNILERFSAQQFPDLHSELNLSSLELGDSALYFCASSRDSSSYEQYFGPGTRLTVT.

V and J are TRBV19 and TRBJ1-1; TRBD1 aligns across 9 bases. Germline CDR1 LNHDA, CDR2 SQIVND (reference sequence). This CDR3 has 14 amino acids. V lost 3 bases, J lost 13 bases, and 12 bases stayed unmatched. CDR3 in DNA: TGTGCCAGTAGTATGGGACAGGGTTTGGTTTCAGTTTTCTTT. The encoded protein is CASSMGQGLVSVFF.

The chain joins TRBV30 to TRBJ1-2, with a tentative D call TRBD1 (6 bases). Germline V lookup: CDR1 GTSNPN, CDR2 SVGIG (reference sequence). V was shortened by 5 bases and J by 4 bases, with 14 bases between the two germline ends. The CDR3 is 13 residues long. CDR3 nucleotide sequence: TGTGCCTGGCTGGACAGCAACGCCTATGGCTACACCTTC. The encoded protein is CAWLDSNAYGYTF.

The table lists this clone with a count of one. The chain recombines TRBV7-3 with TRBJ2-2; a weak D match, TRBD1 (5 bases). Looked up from germline, CDR1 is SGHTA and CDR2 is FQGTGA. V lost 1 base and J 1 base, leaving 7 bases between the germline ends. The CDR3 has 15 amino acids. CDR3 coding DNA: TGTGCCAGCAGCTTAAGAGGACAGAACACCGGGGAGCTGTTTTTT. Amino acids: CASSLRGQNTGELFF.

V gene TRBV5-4 combines with J gene TRBJ2-7; D might be TRBD2 (5 bases). V lost 0 bases and J lost 7, with 8 bases in between. Per the germline V gene, CDR1 is SGHNT and CDR2 is YYREEE (reference sequence). The CDR3 consists of 12 residues. CDR3 bases: TGTGCCAGCAGCTTGGAGACTATGGAGCAGTACTTC. Translation gives CASSLETMEQYF.

J is TRBJ2-7 and V is TRBV27; 9 bases align to TRBD1. J gave up 7 bases and V 6 bases, and 13 bases lay outside the gene matches. Germline V gene lookup returns CDR1 MNHEY and CDR2 SMNVEV (reference sequence). The CDR3 is 15 residues long. CDR3 loop: CASREYRGRLGEQYF. CDR3 DNA: TGTGCCAGCAGGGAATACAGGGGGCGCCTGGGTGAGCAGTACTTC.

This sequence joins TRBV11-2 and TRBJ1-2; D is unclear. Looked up from germline, CDR1 is SGHAT and CDR2 is FQNNGV. V was shortened by 1 base and J by 3 bases, with 9 bases between the two germline ends. The CDR3 loop spans 14 amino acids. The CDR3 region is CASSLAGTHYGYTF. The CDR3 region has the DNA TGTGCCAGCAGCTTAGCTGGCACCCACTATGGCTACACCTTC.

The chain carries TRBV28 and TRBJ2-5; 9 bases fit TRBD2. Germline-derived CDR1 and CDR2 are MDHEN and SYDVKM. The CDR3 runs 15 residues. V shed 3 bases, J shed 8 bases, and the junction held 10 bases outside the gene matches. This CDR3 is CASSFWRAGGFTQYF. The DNA for the CDR3 is TGTGCCAGCAGTTTTTGGAGAGCGGGGGGTTTCACCCAGTACTTC.

The genes are TRBV5-4 and TRBJ2-3; 16 bases align to TRBD2. V was pared by 4 bases and J by 4 bases, with 12 bases of the junction left unmatched. Germline V gives CDR1 SGHNT, CDR2 YYREEE (reference sequence). The length of the CDR3 is 19 residues. The CDR3 sequence is CASSAGTSGRALGADTQYF. The DNA of the CDR3 is TGTGCCAGCAGCGCCGGGACTAGCGGGAGGGCCTTGGGTGCAGATACGCAGTATTTT.

The rearrangement joins TRBV6-5 to TRBJ1-1, with D possibly being TRBD1 (5 bases). Germline assignment: CDR1 MNHEY and CDR2 SVGAGI. Trimming shortened V by 3 bases and J by 0 bases, and 8 bases separated the two germline ends. The length of the CDR3 is 14 residues. CDR3 coding DNA: TGTGCCAGCAGTTATTCAGGGTTGAACACTGAAGCTTTCTTT. Its translation: CASSYSGLNTEAFF.